These 29 T cell receptor beta chains originate from one sample sequenced in a study of blood T cell repertoires in COVID-19 (dated by TCRdb to 2020 to 2021). Library prep was done by the immunoSEQ multiplex PCR assay. Not all clones reach the TCRdb copy of this immuneACCESS table, which keeps in-frame sequences only. Checked studies attribute under half of the gap to unresolved V genes and leave the rest unexplained. For this sample the table gives fewer than 400,000 clones, of which 85% to 90% were detected only once. Together, the top ten hold roughly 2.8% of the sample. Material for sequencing was peripheral blood. The receptors shown here come from a woman under 40 with COVID-19, enrolled during active disease.

This clone was counted once. The chain joins TRBV5-1 to TRBJ2-2; 9 bases line up with TRBD1. Germline V gene lookup returns CDR1 SGHRS and CDR2 YFSETQ. This CDR3 spans 14 amino acids. Losses at the gene ends were 4 bases for V and 5 bases for J; bases not matched to a gene: 3. CDR3 coding DNA: TGCGCCAGCAGCCGAGGGACAGGGACCGGGGAGCTGTTTTTT. Its translation: CASSRGTGTGELFF.

The genes are TRBV6-5 and TRBJ1-1; D is unresolved. The CDR3 contains 12 residues. The ends were cut back, 7 bases at V and 5 bases at J, with 11 bases in the middle. CDR1 is MNHEY, CDR2 SVGAGI, per germline. The CDR3 sequence is CASKYRETEAFF. CDR3 bases: TGTGCCAGCAAGTATAGGGAGACTGAAGCTTTCTTT.

CDR3 nucleotide sequence: TGTGCCAGCAGGGGGCAGGGTCTTGGGGATGAAAAACTGTTTTTT. It codes for CASRGQGLGDEKLFF. The genes are TRBV27 and TRBJ1-4; D may be TRBD1 (5 bases). This CDR3 contains 15 residues. Germline-derived CDR1 and CDR2 are MNHEY and SMNVEV (reference sequence). Trimming took 6 bases from V and 6 from J, leaving 17 bases between them. Drawing the rest from reference TRBV27 and TRBJ1-4, the complete variable domain is EAQVTQNPRYLITVTGKKLTVTCSQNMNHEYMSWYRQDPGLGLRQIYYSMNVEVTDKGDVPEGYKVSRKEKRNFPLILESPSPNQTSLYFCASRGQGLGDEKLFFGSGTQLSVL.

The chain joins TRBV6-4 to TRBJ2-1; D perhaps matches TRBD1 (5 bases). Trimming cost V 0 bases and J 5 bases, with 8 bases left between them. The CDR3 has 14 residues. Germline-derived CDR1 and CDR2 are MRHNA and SNTAGT. Written as DNA, the CDR3 is TGTGCCAGCAGTGACTCAGACAGCGACAATGAGCAGTTCTTC. This sequence encodes CASSDSDSDNEQFF.

The J gene is TRBJ2-5, the V gene TRBV7-6, with 8 bases identical to TRBD2. Trimming cost V 5 bases and J 4 bases; bases outside gene matches: 9. CDR1 is SGHVS and CDR2 is FNYEAQ in the germline V gene. This CDR3 has 15 amino acids. CDR3 region: CASSTLAGTPETQYF. The CDR3 DNA is TGTGCCAGCAGCACGCTAGCGGGTACTCCAGAGACCCAGTACTTC.

V gene TRBV25-1 combines with J gene TRBJ2-1; 8 nucleotides align to TRBD2. Germline values: CDR1 MGHDK, CDR2 SYGVNS. This CDR3 has 16 amino acids. The V gene end was trimmed by 1 base and the J gene end by 2 bases; junction bases not matched to a gene: 4. CDR3 DNA sequence: TGTGCCAGCAGTGAATTCACGGGAGGGCCCTACAATGAGCAGTTCTTC. Residues: CASSEFTGGPYNEQFF.

The V and J genes are TRBV4-1 and TRBJ2-3; possible D gene TRBD1, 6 bases. Germline V gene lookup returns CDR1 MGHRA and CDR2 YSYEKL. The CDR3 sequence is 15 residues long. Trimming removed 0 bases at V and 1 base at J, with 8 bases between. The CDR3 nucleotides read TGCGCCAGCAGCCAAGAGGCAGGGGGCACAGATACGCAGTATTTT. Translation: CASSQEAGGTDTQYF.

V gene TRBV5-6 combines with J gene TRBJ2-2, with 9 bases identical to TRBD1. Germline assignment: CDR1 SGHDT and CDR2 YYEEEE. The CDR3 runs to 15 residues. V dropped 4 bases and J dropped 0; count of bases not matched to a gene: 1. CDR3: CASSGQGSNTGELFF. CDR3 nucleotide sequence: TGTGCCAGCAGCGGACAGGGGTCGAACACCGGGGAGCTGTTTTTT.

This clone was picked up one time. J is TRBJ1-2 and V is TRBV4-2, with D hard to call. Trimming removed 4 bases at V and 12 bases at J, with 18 bases between. Germline values: CDR1 LGHNA, CDR2 YNFKEQ. The CDR3 sequence is 13 residues long. The CDR3 here is CASSPDLQAWNTF. CDR3 coding DNA: TGTGCCAGCAGCCCGGATCTGCAGGCCTGGAACACCTTC.

J is TRBJ1-6 and V is TRBV28; D gene unclear. CDR1 and CDR2 (germline): MDHEN, SYDVKM. V dropped 6 bases and J dropped 9 bases, with 12 bases sitting between them. The CDR3 loop spans 13 amino acids. CDR3 sequence: CASSHPQSSPLHF. The CDR3 region has the DNA TGTGCCAGCAGCCACCCTCAGTCTTCACCCCTCCACTTT.

The chain recombines TRBV5-1 with TRBJ1-4; TRBD1 matches 7 bases. In germline, CDR1 is SGHRS, CDR2 YFSETQ. V trimming: 3 bases; J trimming: 4 bases; junction bases outside the gene matches: 9. CDR3 size: 16 residues. The CDR3: CASSSPPGQSNEKLFF. Written as DNA, the CDR3 is TGCGCCAGCAGCTCCCCGCCGGGACAGAGTAATGAAAAACTGTTTTTT.

The chain links TRBV11-2 to TRBJ1-1, with D unclear. V lost 2 bases to trimming and J lost 9 bases, with 10 bases between them. From germline, CDR1 is SGHAT and CDR2 FQNNGV. The CDR3 spans 12 residues. The CDR3 nucleotides are TGTGCCAGCAGCTTAATCGGACTACAAGCTTTCTTT. It specifies CASSLIGLQAFF.

The chain's CDR3 is CASSKGDRGSYEQYF. The CDR3 nucleotides read TGTGCCAGCAGCAAAGGAGACAGGGGCTCCTACGAGCAGTACTTC. The V gene is TRBV21-1, the J gene TRBJ2-7; the table calls TRBD1, which could not be checked here. TRBV21-1 constitutes a pseudogene. The CDR3 runs to 15 residues.

This clone has just a few counts. The chain has TRBV10-3 and TRBJ2-1; 15 bases line up with TRBD2. The CDR3 is 16 residues long. V lost 2 bases and J lost 8; bases outside the gene matches: 4. Germline V gene lookup returns CDR1 ENHRY and CDR2 SYGVKD. CDR3 sequence: CAISEGLAGGPDEQFF. For the CDR3, the DNA is TGTGCCATCAGTGAGGGACTAGCGGGAGGGCCCGATGAGCAGTTCTTC.

The genes are TRBV27 and TRBJ2-2, with 11 bases fitting TRBD2. The CDR3 is made up of 18 amino acids. V trimming: 2 bases; J trimming: 0 bases; junction bases outside the gene matches: 5. Germline assignment: CDR1 MNHEY and CDR2 SMNVEV (reference sequence). CDR3 coding DNA: TGTGCCAGCAGTTTAAGGCTAGCGGGAGGCCCGAACACCGGGGAGCTGTTTTTT. This sequence encodes CASSLRLAGGPNTGELFF.

V gene TRBV6-1 combines with J gene TRBJ2-2, with D perhaps matching TRBD1 (6 bases). The CDR3 totals 15 residues. V was cut by 1 base and J by 6 bases, with 12 bases left in between. CDR1 MNHNS and CDR2 SASEGT come from the germline V gene. DNA for the CDR3: TGTGCCAGCAGTGAAGTTGGGGGCTCAGCCGGGGAGCTGTTTTTT. Protein: CASSEVGGSAGELFF.

The chain uses TRBV6-5 and TRBJ1-3, with D perhaps matching TRBD1 (6 bases). Germline lookup yields CDR1 MNHEY and CDR2 SVGAGI. The CDR3 has 14 residues. Trimming removed 7 bases at V and 3 bases at J, with 13 bases between. The CDR3 is CASNQGQRGNTIYF. In nucleotides, the CDR3 is TGTGCCAGCAATCAAGGACAGCGTGGAAACACCATATATTTT.

The rearrangement joins TRBV7-9 to TRBJ2-7; 7 positions agree with TRBD1. CDR1 is SEHNR, CDR2 FQNEAQ, per germline (reference sequence). This CDR3 has 13 residues. With V trimmed by 5 bases and J by 6 bases, 7 bases remained unmatched. The CDR3 protein is CASSGTQGLEQYF. The CDR3 region has the DNA TGTGCCAGCAGCGGTACACAGGGGCTCGAGCAGTACTTC. Looking up the rest from reference TRBV7-9 and TRBJ2-7 gives the full variable domain: DTGVSQNPRHKITKRGQNVTFRCDPISEHNRLYWYRQTLGQGPEFLTYFQNEAQLEKSRLLSDRFSAERPKGSFSTLEIQRTEQGDSAMYLCASSGTQGLEQYFGPGTRLTVT.

The chain employs TRBV5-1 and TRBJ1-1, with TRBD1 matching 7 bases. V lost 0 bases and J lost 1; bases outside the gene matches: 6. Germline loops: CDR1 SGHRS, CDR2 YFSETQ. The CDR3 is 16 residues long. For the CDR3, the DNA is TGCGCCAGCAGCTTGGCCCCGGGACAGAAGAACACTGAAGCTTTCTTT. This sequence encodes CASSLAPGQKNTEAFF. The full variable domain, its missing parts supplied by reference TRBV5-1 and TRBJ1-1, is KAGVTQTPRYLIKTRGQQVTLSCSPISGHRSVSWYQQTPGQGLQFLFEYFSETQRNKGNFPGRFSGRQFSNSRSEMNVSTLELGDSALYLCASSLAPGQKNTEAFFGQGTRLTVV.

The DNA of the CDR3 is TGTGCCAGTAGTATAGATAGGCGGGACAGGGGTTTGGAGGACTATGGCTACACCTTC. This encodes CASSIDRRDRGLEDYGYTF. This sequence joins TRBV19 and TRBJ1-2; 10 bases are shared with TRBD1. The CDR3 consists of 19 residues. Trimming at V came to 0 bases and at J to 3 bases, leaving 13 bases not matched to a gene. The germline CDR1 and CDR2 sequences are LNHDA and SQIVND (reference sequence). The full variable domain, completed using reference TRBV19 and TRBJ1-2, is DGGITQSPKYLFRKEGQNVTLSCEQNLNHDAMYWYRQDPGQGLRLIYYSQIVNDFQKGDIAEGYSVSREKKESFPLTVTSAQKNPTAFYLCASSIDRRDRGLEDYGYTFGSGTRLTVV.

The chain combines TRBV7-2 with TRBJ1-5; a weak D match, TRBD1 (5 bases). The CDR3 is 15 amino acids. Germline CDR1 and CDR2: SGHTA and FQGNSA. Trimming pared 4 bases from V and 2 bases from J, leaving 12 bases between. The CDR3 loop is CASSSPGSGNQPQHF. The CDR3 DNA sequence: TGTGCCAGCAGCTCACCAGGGTCCGGCAATCAGCCCCAGCATTTT.

The chain combines TRBV28 with TRBJ1-1, with 12 bases fitting TRBD1. The CDR3 totals 13 residues. Losses at the gene ends were 5 bases for V and 6 bases for J; bases not matched to a gene: 1. Germline V lookup: CDR1 MDHEN, CDR2 SYDVKM. The CDR3 DNA sequence: TGTGCCAGCAGTGGGACAGGGGGCTCTGAAGCTTTCTTT. Translated: CASSGTGGSEAFF.

The chain joins TRBV6-1 to TRBJ2-3; unclear D gene. The V gene's germline CDR1 is MNHNS and CDR2 SASEGT. CDR3 length equals 15 residues. V lost 2 bases and J 4 bases, leaving 13 bases between the germline ends. CDR3 nucleotides: TGTGCCAGCAGTGAAATCAAAAGAGGTCCAGATACGCAGTATTTT. Protein: CASSEIKRGPDTQYF.

DNA of the CDR3: TGTGCCAGCAGCGTTCGAACAGACTCTGGAAACACCATATATTTT. It encodes CASSVRTDSGNTIYF. This chain uses TRBV9 with TRBJ1-3, with D unclear. Germline V gives CDR1 SGDLS, CDR2 YYNGEE. This CDR3 region has 15 residues. V was clipped by 2 bases and J by 0 bases, with 9 bases between them.

The chain uses TRBV9 and TRBJ2-3; D not resolved. The CDR3 totals 15 residues. CDR1 SGDLS and CDR2 YYNGEE come from the germline V gene. The V and J ends lost 0 bases and 0 bases respectively, with 8 bases between them. This CDR3 reads CASSVGVTSTDTQYF. As DNA, the CDR3 is TGTGCCAGCAGCGTAGGAGTTACTAGCACAGATACGCAGTATTTT.

J is TRBJ1-4 and V is TRBV7-2; D is perhaps TRBD1 (5 bases). CDR3 length: 15 residues. Deletions cut 5 bases from V and 8 bases from J, with 18 bases between. CDR1 SGHTA and CDR2 FQGNSA come from the germline V gene. CDR3: CASSLQGWSDEKLFF. The CDR3 region has the DNA TGTGCCAGCAGCCTCCAGGGCTGGAGCGACGAAAAACTGTTTTTT.

The gene calls are TRBV5-1 and TRBJ1-1; no firm D call. This CDR3 is 14 amino acids long. Germline values: CDR1 SGHRS, CDR2 YFSETQ. The V gene lost 5 bases and the J gene lost 0 bases, with 11 bases spanning the gap. CDR3 sequence (DNA): TGCGCCAGCAGATTGCAGACAATGAACACTGAAGCTTTCTTT. Translating gives CASRLQTMNTEAFF.

This sequence joins TRBV24-1 and TRBJ2-5, with D perhaps matching TRBD1 (6 bases). Germline CDR1 reads KGHDR; CDR2 reads SFDVKD. V lost 0 bases and J lost 1, with 8 bases in between. CDR3 length: 15 amino acids. In nucleotides, the CDR3 is TGTGCCACCAGTGATTTGGAGGGGGTCCAAGAGACCCAGTACTTC. As protein: CATSDLEGVQETQYF.

The V and J genes are TRBV10-2 and TRBJ2-1, with 7 bases fitting TRBD2. The J segment lost 7 bases and the V segment lost 2 bases, leaving 8 bases of the junction unmatched. The CDR3 consists of 15 residues. Germline V lookup: CDR1 WSHSY, CDR2 SAAADI. CDR3 in amino acids: CASSEGTIFPNEQFF. The CDR3 nucleotides read TGCGCCAGCAGTGAGGGGACTATATTCCCTAATGAGCAGTTCTTC.